Sequencing of this T cell receptor beta chain was carried out in a study of blood T cell repertoires in COVID-19. The repertoire was sequenced with immunoSEQ multiplex PCR; TCRdb's copy has only in-frame clones and lacks some. Of under 250,000 clones detected, more than 70% appear once; the ten largest clones hold 15% to 20%. The TCR comes from a man aged 50-60 years with COVID-19, enrolled during active disease. Material: peripheral blood.

The CDR3 loop is CAISEQGGTGELFF. CDR3 nucleotides: TGTGCCATCAGTGAACAGGGGGGGACCGGGGAGCTGTTTTTT. The chain has TRBV10-3 and TRBJ2-2, with D tentatively TRBD1 (8 bases). This CDR3 has 14 amino acids. V was cut by 3 bases and J by 5 bases, with 10 bases left in between. CDR1 is ENHRY and CDR2 is SYGVKD in the germline V gene.